The rows below give T cell receptor beta chains drawn from one sample of a study of early T cells in non-severe SARS-CoV-2 infection. One entry per CDR3 protein, called by TCRdb with MiXCR from the 5' RACE reads. Seen here are more than 65,000 distinct CDR3 sequences, around 4.2% observed once, and the top ten hold 3.5% to 4%. Sequenced material: whole blood, taken at baseline. These receptors all come from an adult who was a healthcare worker with PCR-confirmed SARS-CoV-2 infection or an uninfected control (not recorded which). The donor label of this sample is uncertain. The CDR3 runs from the conserved cysteine through the conserved F or W. A D gene is named only where the DNA matches it firmly.

len,d_gene,v_gene,j_gene,CDR3aa
14,.,TRBV20-1,TRBJ2-5,CSARDQQGQETQYF
15,.,TRBV10-1,TRBJ2-3,CASSDGVAGTYTQYF
15,.,TRBV6-5,TRBJ2-2,CASSYFYEGAGELFF
14,.,TRBV28,TRBJ2-5,CASSLAGAEETQYF
15,.,TRBV7-9,TRBJ2-2,CASSLSQGGTGELFF
16,TRBD2,TRBV7-9,TRBJ2-3,CASMGRLAGRTDTQYF
15,.,TRBV7-2,TRBJ1-2,CASSPRSGSNYGYTF
16,TRBD2,TRBV7-3,TRBJ2-3,CASSLWASGVWDTQYF
14,.,TRBV24-1,TRBJ1-2,CATSGIGSNYGYTF
20,.,TRBV4-1,TRBJ2-3,CASSQGQILTEGPRTDTQYF
15,TRBD2,TRBV19,TRBJ2-1,CASSGTSGDYNEQFF
14,TRBD1,TRBV11-2,TRBJ1-1,CASSSGTGAGRAFF
14,TRBD1,TRBV3-1,TRBJ2-7,CASSQRLDRGEQYF
17,.,TRBV27,TRBJ1-5,CASSLGTPGYSNQPQHF
14,TRBD2,TRBV29-1,TRBJ2-3,CSGFSGVSTDTQYF
15,.,TRBV6-6,TRBJ1-1,CASSHPSGEGTEAFF
13,TRBD1,TRBV11-3,TRBJ2-2,CASRRQGAGELFF
13,.,TRBV5-1,TRBJ1-2,CASSLSREYSYTF
14,TRBD1,TRBV28,TRBJ2-7,CASSSRTGSHEQYF
12,.,TRBV29-1,TRBJ2-7,CSVKEGSYEQYF
16,TRBD2,TRBV5-1,TRBJ2-4,CASSTGTSGAKNIQYF
11,.,TRBV2,TRBJ1-5,CASRVSQPQHF
18,.,TRBV6-6,TRBJ2-3,CASSYSSMGHPSTDTQYF
14,TRBD2,TRBV30,TRBJ2-7,CAWSVGSGAYEQYF
12,TRBD1,TRBV28,TRBJ1-2,CASRDSPYGYTF
11,.,TRBV12-3/TRBV12-4,TRBJ2-1,CASSFGTGTFF
16,TRBD1,TRBV5-5,TRBJ2-7,CASSLAHRTGVYEQYF
15,TRBD1,TRBV11-2,TRBJ2-2,CASSFFGTETGELFF
14,.,TRBV7-2,TRBJ1-1,CASSSLAGTAEAFF
15,.,TRBV7-3,TRBJ2-5,CASSLRVRVQETQYF
14,.,TRBV9,TRBJ1-2,CASSVGTGNYGYTF
11,.,TRBV6-6,TRBJ2-5,CATHRAETQYF
14,.,TRBV12-3/TRBV12-4,TRBJ2-7,CASSWGKRSYEQYF
14,.,TRBV29-1,TRBJ2-1,CSAPTLNSYNEQFF
14,.,TRBV11-2,TRBJ1-4,CASSSDRFNEKLFF
16,TRBD2,TRBV6-5,TRBJ2-7,CASSFSYGTRGTEQYF
15,TRBD1,TRBV4-3,TRBJ1-1,CASSQDRGLIAEAFF
16,TRBD1,TRBV6-1,TRBJ1-1,CASSETGGAGSTEAFF
11,.,TRBV10-2,TRBJ1-1,CASSDRSEAFF
15,.,TRBV27,TRBJ2-1,CASSDTGGLYNEQFF
16,TRBD1,TRBV27,TRBJ2-7,CASSPPRTGGGHEQYF
14,.,TRBV28,TRBJ2-4,CASSSWGGKNIQYF
17,.,TRBV9,TRBJ1-5,CASSVGAGQGGNQPQHF
15,.,TRBV7-9,TRBJ1-1,CASSGSALMNTEAFF
16,TRBD2,TRBV20-1,TRBJ2-3,CSAPMRGKSITDTQYF
15,.,TRBV10-1,TRBJ2-1,CASSLQRSSYNEQFF
17,TRBD2,TRBV25-1,TRBJ2-3,CASRANRREKRTDTQYF
14,.,TRBV29-1,TRBJ2-7,CSAIQGWGNYEQYF
13,.,TRBV12-3/TRBV12-4,TRBJ1-6,CASSLTSSPPLHF
15,TRBD2,TRBV5-6,TRBJ2-1,CASSLGGSSYNEQFF
14,TRBD2,TRBV12-3/TRBV12-4,TRBJ2-1,CASSFDVTGGEQFF
15,.,TRBV14,TRBJ1-1,CASSQQTNLGTEAFF
15,.,TRBV5-5,TRBJ1-1,CASSLEVAGNTEAFF
14,.,TRBV12-3/TRBV12-4,TRBJ2-3,CASSFFGGRDTQYF
15,TRBD1,TRBV19,TRBJ1-1,CASSWTGETNTEAFF
15,.,TRBV6-2/TRBV6-3,TRBJ1-3,CASSYPGSSGNTIYF
13,TRBD1,TRBV10-3,TRBJ2-3,CALRTGSTDTQYF